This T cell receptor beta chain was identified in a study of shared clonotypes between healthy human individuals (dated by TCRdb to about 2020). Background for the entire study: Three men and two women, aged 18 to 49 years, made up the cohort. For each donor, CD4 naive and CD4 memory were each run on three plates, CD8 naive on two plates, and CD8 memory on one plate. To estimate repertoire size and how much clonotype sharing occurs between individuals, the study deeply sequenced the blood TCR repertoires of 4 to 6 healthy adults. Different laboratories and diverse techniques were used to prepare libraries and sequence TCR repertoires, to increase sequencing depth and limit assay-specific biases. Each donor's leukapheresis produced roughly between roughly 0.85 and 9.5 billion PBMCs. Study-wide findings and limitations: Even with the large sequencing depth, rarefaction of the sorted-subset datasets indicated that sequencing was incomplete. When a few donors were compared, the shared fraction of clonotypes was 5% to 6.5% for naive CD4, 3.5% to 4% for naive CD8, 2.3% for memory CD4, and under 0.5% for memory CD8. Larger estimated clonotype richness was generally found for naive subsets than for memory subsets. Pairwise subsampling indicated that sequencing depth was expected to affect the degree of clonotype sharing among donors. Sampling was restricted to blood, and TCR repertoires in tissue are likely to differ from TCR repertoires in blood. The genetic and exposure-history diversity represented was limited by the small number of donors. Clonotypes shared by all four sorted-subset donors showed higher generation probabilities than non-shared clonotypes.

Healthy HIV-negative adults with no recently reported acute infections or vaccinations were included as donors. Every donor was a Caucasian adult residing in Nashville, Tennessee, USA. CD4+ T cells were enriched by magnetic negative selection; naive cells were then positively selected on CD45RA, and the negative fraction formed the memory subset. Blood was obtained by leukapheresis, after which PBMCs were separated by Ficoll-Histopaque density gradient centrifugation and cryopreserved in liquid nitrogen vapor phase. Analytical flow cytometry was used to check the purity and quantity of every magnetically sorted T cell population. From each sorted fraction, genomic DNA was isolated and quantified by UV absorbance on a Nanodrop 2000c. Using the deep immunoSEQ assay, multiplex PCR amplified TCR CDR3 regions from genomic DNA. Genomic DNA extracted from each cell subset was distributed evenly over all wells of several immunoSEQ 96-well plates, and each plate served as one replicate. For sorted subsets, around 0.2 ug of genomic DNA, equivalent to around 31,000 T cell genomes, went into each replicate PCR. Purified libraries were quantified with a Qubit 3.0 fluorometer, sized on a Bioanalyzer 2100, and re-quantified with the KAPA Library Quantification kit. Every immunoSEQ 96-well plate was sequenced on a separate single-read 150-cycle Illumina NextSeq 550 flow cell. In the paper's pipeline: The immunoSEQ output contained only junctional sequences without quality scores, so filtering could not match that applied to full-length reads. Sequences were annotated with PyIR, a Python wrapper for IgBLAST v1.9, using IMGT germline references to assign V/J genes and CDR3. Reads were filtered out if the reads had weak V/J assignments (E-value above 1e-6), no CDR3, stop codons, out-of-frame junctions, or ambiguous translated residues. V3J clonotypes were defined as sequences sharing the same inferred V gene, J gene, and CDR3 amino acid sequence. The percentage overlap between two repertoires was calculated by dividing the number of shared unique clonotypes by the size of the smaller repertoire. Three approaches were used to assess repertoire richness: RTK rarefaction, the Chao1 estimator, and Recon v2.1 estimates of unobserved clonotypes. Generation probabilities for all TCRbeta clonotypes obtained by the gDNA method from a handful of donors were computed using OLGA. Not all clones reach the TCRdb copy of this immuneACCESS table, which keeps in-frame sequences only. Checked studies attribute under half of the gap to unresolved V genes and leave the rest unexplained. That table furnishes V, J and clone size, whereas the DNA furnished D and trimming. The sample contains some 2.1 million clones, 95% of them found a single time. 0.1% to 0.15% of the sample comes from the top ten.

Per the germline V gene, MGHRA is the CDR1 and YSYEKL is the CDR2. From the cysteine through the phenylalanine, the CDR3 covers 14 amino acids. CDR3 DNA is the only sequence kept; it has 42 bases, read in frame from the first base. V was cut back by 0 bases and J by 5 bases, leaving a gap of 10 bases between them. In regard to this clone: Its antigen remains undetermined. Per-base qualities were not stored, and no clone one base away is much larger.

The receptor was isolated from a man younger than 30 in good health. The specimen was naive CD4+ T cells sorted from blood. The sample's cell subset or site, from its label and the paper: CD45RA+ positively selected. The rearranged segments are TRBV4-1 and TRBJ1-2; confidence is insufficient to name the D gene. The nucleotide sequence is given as TGCGCCAGCAGCCAAGATATCCAGATTTATGGCTACACCTTC. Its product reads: CASSQDIQIYGYTF.